This T cell receptor (beta chain) was sequenced during a study of a mutant IDH1 vaccine in newly diagnosed glioma. Repertoires were generated with immunoSEQ multiplex PCR, while TCRdb's copy carries only in-frame clones and drops some. The sample consists of about 40,000 clones, about nine tenths of them appearing once. Per the germline V gene, CDR1 is LNHNV and CDR2 is YYDKDF (reference sequence). V dropped 0 bases and J dropped 5 bases, with 25 bases sitting between them. The CDR3 is 19 residues long. Time point given: week 5, during vaccination. Every vaccine dose comprised 300 ug of mutant IDH1 20-mer peptide plus topical imiquimod. To note about this clone: Its antigen is unidentified.

The clonotype comes from a man between 50 and 59 years old with glioma. This material consisted of PBMCs, taken from a glioma patient whose treatment included an IDH1 peptide vaccine. The chain recombines TRBV15 with TRBJ1-2; D might be TRBD1 (6 bases). The CDR3 sequence: CATSRDRGGGARGGYGYTF. The CDR3 DNA reads TGTGCCACCAGCAGAGATCGGGGAGGGGGGGCCCGCGGAGGTTATGGCTACACCTTC.